Following are 3 T cell receptor beta chains from one sample sequenced in a study of graft-versus-host responses after intestinal transplantation. Clones were sequenced by immunoSEQ multiplex PCR, and TCRdb holds only the in-frame ones, with some missing. Altogether 40,000 to 55,000 clones are present, 89% being singletons, with the ten largest covering 0.62%. The antigens these receptors bind are not known. The starting material was unstimulated CD4+ T cells sorted from spleen or lymph node cells, obtained before transplant. All receptors derive from a human donor who was the organ donor for an intestinal transplant.

The chain links TRBV12-5 to TRBJ1-2; weak D call: TRBD1 (5 bases). Germline CDR1 LGHNT, CDR2 FRNRAP. The ends were cut back, 3 bases at V and 4 bases at J, with 6 bases in the middle. The CDR3 is 12 amino acids. CDR3 protein: CASGFQGYGYTF. The CDR3 DNA reads TGTGCTAGTGGTTTCCAGGGCTATGGCTACACCTTC.

J is TRBJ1-4 and V is TRBV28, with TRBD1 matching 9 bases. V was clipped by 5 bases and J by 8 bases; unmatched bases: 12. Germline V lookup: CDR1 MDHEN, CDR2 SYDVKM. The CDR3 runs to 16 residues. CDR3 DNA: TGTGCCAGCAGTCCGGAGACAGGGGGGAGTACGGAAAAACTGTTTTTT. It codes for CASSPETGGSTEKLFF. Complete variable domain (other parts from reference TRBV28 and TRBJ1-4): DVKVTQSSRYLVKRTGEKVFLECVQDMDHENMFWYRQDPGLGLRLIYFSYDVKMKEKGDIPEGYSVSREKKERFSLILESASTNQTSMYLCASSPETGGSTEKLFFGSGTQLSVL.

In its sample, this clone was seen a few times. The CDR3 nucleotides are TGTGCCAGCAGTTTATGGAGGGGGAGCAGCTCCTACGAGCAGTACTTC. This sequence encodes CASSLWRGSSSYEQYF. The V and J genes are TRBV28 and TRBJ2-7; a possible D gene is TRBD1 (6 bases). The CDR3 sequence is 16 residues long. The germline CDR1 and CDR2 sequences are MDHEN and SYDVKM. V lost 0 bases to trimming and J lost 0 bases, with 12 bases between them. Together with reference TRBV28 and TRBJ2-7, the CDR3 gives the full variable domain: DVKVTQSSRYLVKRTGEKVFLECVQDMDHENMFWYRQDPGLGLRLIYFSYDVKMKEKGDIPEGYSVSREKKERFSLILESASTNQTSMYLCASSLWRGSSSYEQYFGPGTRLTVT.